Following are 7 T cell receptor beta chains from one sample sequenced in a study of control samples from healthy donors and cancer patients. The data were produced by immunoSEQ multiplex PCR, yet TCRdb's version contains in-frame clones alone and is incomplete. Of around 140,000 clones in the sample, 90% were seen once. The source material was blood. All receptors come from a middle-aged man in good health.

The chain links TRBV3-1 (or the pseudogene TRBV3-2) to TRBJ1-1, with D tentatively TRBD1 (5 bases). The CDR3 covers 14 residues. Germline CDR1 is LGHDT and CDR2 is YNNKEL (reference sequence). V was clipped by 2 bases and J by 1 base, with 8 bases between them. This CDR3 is CASSQRQGNTEAFF. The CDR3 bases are TGTGCCAGCAGCCAACGTCAGGGGAACACTGAAGCTTTCTTT.

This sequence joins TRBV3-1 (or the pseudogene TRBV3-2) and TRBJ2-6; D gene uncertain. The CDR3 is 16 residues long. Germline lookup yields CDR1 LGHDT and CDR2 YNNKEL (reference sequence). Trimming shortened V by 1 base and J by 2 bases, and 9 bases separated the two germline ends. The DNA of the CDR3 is TGTGCCAGCAGCCAAGCTCTGTCTCCTGGGGCCAACGTCCTGACTTTC. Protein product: CASSQALSPGANVLTF.

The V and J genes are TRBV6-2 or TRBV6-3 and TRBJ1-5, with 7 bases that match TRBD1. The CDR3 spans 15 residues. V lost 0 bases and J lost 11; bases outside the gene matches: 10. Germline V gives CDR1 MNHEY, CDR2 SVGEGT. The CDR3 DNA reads TGTGCCAGCAGTTACTCGAGTACCGGCAGGGGGGCCCAGCATTTT. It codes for CASSYSSTGRGAQHF.

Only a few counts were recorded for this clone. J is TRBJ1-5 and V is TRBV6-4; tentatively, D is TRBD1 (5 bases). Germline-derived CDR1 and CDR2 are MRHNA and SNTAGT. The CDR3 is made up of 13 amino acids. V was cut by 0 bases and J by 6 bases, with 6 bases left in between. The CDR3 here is CASSDSRGQPQHF. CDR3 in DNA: TGTGCCAGCAGTGACTCGAGGGGTCAGCCCCAGCATTTT.

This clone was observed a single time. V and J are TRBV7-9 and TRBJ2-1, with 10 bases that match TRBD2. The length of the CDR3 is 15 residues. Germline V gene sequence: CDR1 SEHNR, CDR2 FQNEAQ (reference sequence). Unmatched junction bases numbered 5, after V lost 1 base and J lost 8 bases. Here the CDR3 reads CASSLEAGGLDEQFF. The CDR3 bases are TGTGCCAGCAGCTTAGAAGCGGGGGGGCTCGATGAGCAGTTCTTC.

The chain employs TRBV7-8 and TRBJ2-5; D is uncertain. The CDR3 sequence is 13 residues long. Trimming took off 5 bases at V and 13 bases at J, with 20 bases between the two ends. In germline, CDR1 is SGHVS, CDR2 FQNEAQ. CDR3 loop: CASSQSPPTRRYF. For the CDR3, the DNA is TGTGCCAGCAGCCAATCCCCCCCCACCAGAAGGTACTTC.

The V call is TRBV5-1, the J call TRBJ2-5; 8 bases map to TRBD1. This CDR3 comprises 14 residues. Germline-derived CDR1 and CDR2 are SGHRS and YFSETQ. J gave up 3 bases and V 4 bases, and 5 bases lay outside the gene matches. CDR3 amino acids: CASSPVTGEETQYF. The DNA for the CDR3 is TGCGCCAGCAGCCCCGTGACAGGGGAAGAGACCCAGTACTTC.